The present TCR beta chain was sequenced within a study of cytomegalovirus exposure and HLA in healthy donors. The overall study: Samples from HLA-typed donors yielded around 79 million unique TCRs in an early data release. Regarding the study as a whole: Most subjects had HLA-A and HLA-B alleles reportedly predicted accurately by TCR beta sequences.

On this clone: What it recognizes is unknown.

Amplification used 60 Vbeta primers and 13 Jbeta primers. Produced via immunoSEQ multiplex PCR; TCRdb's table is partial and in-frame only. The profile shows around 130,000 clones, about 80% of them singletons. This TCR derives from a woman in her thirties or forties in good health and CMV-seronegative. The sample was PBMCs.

The CDR3 nucleotides are TGTGCCAGCAGCGTAGGAGCCCGCATGCCCCAGCATTTT. This gives the protein CASSVGARMPQHF. The chain recombines TRBV9 with TRBJ1-5, with unresolved D. Trimming left V 0 bases short and J 9 bases short, with 10 bases between. CDR1 is SGDLS and CDR2 is YYNGEE in the germline V gene. CDR3 size: 13 residues.